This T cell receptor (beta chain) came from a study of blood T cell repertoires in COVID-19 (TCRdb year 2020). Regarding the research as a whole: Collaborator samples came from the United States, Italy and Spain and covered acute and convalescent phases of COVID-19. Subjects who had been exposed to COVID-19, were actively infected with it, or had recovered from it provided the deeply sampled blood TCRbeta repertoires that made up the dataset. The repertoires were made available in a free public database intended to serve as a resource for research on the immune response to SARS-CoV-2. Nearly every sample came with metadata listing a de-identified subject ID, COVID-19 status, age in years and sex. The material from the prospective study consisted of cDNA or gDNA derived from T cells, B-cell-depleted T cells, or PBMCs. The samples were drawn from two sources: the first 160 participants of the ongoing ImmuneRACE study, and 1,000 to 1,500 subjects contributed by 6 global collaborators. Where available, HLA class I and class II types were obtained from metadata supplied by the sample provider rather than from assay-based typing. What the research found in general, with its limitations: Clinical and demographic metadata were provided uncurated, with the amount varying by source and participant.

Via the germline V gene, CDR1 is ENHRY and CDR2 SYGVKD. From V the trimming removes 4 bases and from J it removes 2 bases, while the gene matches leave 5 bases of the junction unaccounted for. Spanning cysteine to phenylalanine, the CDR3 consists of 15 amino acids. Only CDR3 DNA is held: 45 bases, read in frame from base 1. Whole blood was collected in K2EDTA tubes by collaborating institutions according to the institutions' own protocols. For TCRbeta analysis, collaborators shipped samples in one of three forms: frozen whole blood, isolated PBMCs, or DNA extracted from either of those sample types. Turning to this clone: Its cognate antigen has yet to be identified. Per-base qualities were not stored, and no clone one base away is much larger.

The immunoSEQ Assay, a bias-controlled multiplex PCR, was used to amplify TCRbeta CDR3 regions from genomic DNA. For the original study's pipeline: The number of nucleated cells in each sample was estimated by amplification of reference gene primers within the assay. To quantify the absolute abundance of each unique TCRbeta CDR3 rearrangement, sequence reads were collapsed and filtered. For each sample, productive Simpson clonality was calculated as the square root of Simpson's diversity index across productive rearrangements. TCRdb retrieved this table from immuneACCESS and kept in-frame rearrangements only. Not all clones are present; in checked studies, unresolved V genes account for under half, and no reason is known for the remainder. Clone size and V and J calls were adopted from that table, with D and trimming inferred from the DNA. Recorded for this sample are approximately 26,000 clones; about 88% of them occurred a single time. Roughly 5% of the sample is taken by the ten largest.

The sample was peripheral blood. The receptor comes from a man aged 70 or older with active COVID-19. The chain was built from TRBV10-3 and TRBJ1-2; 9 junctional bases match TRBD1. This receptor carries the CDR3 CAISGGQGMNYGYTF. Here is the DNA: TGTGCCATCAGTGGGGGACAGGGCATGAACTATGGCTACACCTTC.